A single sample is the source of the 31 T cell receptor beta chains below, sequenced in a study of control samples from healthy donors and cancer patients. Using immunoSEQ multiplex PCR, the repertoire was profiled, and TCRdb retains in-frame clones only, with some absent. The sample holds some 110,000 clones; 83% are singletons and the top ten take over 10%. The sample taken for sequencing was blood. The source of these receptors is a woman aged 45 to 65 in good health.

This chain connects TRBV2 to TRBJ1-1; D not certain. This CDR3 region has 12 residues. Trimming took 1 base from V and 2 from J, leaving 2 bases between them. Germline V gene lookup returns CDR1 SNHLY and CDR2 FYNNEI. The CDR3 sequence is CASSEVNTEAFF. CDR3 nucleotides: TGTGCCAGCAGTGAAGTAAACACTGAAGCTTTCTTT.

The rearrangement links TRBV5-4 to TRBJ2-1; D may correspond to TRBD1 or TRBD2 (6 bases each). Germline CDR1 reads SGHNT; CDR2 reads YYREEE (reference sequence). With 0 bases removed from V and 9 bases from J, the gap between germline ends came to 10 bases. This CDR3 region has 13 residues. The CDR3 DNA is TGTGCCAGCAGCTTGGTTGGGGGGCGTGAGCAGTTCTTC. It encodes CASSLVGGREQFF.

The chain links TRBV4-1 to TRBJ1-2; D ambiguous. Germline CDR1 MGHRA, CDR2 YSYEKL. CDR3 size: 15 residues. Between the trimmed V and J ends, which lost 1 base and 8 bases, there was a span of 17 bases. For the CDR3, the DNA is TGCGCCAGCAGCCAAGTTGGCGCCGGGTTAGGAGGCTACACCTTC. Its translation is CASSQVGAGLGGYTF.

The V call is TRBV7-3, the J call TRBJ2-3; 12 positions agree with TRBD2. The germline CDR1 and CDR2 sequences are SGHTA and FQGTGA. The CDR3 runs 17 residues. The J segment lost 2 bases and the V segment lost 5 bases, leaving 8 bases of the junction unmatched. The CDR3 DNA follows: TGTGCCAGCAGCGCTACCTGGACTAGCGGGATCACAGATACGCAGTATTTT. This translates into CASSATWTSGITDTQYF.

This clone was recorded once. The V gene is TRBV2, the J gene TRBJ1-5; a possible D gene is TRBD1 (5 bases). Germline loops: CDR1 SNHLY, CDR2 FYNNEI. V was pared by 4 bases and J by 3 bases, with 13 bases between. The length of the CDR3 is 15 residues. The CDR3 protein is CASSGGAGVNQPQHF. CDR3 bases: TGTGCCAGCAGTGGCGGGGCCGGGGTCAATCAGCCCCAGCATTTT.

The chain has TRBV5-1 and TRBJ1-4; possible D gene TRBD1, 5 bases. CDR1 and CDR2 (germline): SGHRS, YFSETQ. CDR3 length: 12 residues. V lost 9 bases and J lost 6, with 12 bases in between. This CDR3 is CATPSGHEKLFF. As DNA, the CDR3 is TGCGCCACCCCTTCAGGGCATGAAAAACTGTTTTTT.

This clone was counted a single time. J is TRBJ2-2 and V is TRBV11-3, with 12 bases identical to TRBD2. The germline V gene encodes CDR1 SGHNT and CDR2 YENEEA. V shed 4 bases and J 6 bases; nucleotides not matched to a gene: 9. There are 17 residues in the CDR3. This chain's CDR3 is CASSSETSGGPAGELFF. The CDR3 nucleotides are TGTGCCAGCAGCTCCGAGACTAGCGGGGGTCCCGCCGGGGAGCTGTTTTTT.

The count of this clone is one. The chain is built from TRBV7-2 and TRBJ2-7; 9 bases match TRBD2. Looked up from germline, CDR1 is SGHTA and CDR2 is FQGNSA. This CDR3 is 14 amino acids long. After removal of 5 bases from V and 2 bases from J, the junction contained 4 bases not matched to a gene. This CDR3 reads CASSNSGGPYEQYF. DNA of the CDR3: TGTGCCAGCAGCAATAGCGGGGGCCCCTACGAGCAGTACTTC.

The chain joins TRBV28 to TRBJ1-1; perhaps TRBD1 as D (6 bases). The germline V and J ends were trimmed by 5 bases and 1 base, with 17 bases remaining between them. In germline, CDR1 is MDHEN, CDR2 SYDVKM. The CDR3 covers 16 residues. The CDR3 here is CASSAAGGLGNTEAFF. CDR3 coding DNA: TGTGCCAGCAGTGCCGCCGGGGGCCTGGGGAACACTGAAGCTTTCTTT.

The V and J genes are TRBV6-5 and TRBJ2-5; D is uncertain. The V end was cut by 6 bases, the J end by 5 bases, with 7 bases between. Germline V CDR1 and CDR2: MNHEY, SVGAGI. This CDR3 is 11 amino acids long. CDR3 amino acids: CASRLGETQYF. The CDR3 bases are TGTGCCAGCAGGCTGGGTGAGACCCAGTACTTC.

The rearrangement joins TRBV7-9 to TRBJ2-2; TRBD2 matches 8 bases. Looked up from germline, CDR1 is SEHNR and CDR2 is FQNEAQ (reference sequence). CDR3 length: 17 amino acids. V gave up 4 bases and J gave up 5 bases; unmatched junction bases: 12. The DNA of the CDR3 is TGTGCCAGCAGCTCTTCTTCGCGGGAGGCGGGAACCGGGGAGCTGTTTTTT. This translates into CASSSSSREAGTGELFF.

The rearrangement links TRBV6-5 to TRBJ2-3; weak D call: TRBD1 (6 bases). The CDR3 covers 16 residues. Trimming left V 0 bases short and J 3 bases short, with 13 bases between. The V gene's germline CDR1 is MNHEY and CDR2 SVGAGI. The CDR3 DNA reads TGTGCCAGCAGTTACTCCACAGGGTCCCAGACAGATACGCAGTATTTT. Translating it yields CASSYSTGSQTDTQYF.

The CDR3 protein is CASSLGTGDQPQHF. CDR3 nucleotides: TGTGCCAGCAGCTTGGGGACAGGGGATCAGCCCCAGCATTTT. This rearrangement joins TRBV7-8 to TRBJ1-5; 10 bases line up with TRBD1. The germline gives CDR1 SGHVS, CDR2 FQNEAQ. With 3 bases clipped from V and 5 bases from J, the junction kept 1 base outside the gene matches. This CDR3 is 14 amino acids long.

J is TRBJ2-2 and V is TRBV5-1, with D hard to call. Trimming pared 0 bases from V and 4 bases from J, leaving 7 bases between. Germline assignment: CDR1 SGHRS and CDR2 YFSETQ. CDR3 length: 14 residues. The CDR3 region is CASSLAGFTGELFF. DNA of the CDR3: TGCGCCAGCAGCTTGGCCGGATTCACCGGGGAGCTGTTTTTT.

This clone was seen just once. CDR3 sequence: CASSLAGGAGQEKLFF. The CDR3 DNA follows: TGTGCCAGCTCTTTAGCCGGGGGGGCAGGACAAGAAAAACTGTTTTTT. The V gene is TRBV7-9, the J gene TRBJ1-4; perhaps TRBD1 as D (6 bases). This CDR3 is built from 16 residues. Germline-derived CDR1 and CDR2 are SEHNR and FQNEAQ (reference sequence). The V end was cut by 8 bases, the J end by 8 bases, with 24 bases between.

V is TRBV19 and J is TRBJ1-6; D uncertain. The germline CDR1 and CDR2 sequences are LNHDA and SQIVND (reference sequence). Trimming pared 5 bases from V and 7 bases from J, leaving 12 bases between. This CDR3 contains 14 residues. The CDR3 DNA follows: TGTGCCAGTAGTCGAAGGGCTGAAAATTCACCCCTCCACTTT. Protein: CASSRRAENSPLHF.

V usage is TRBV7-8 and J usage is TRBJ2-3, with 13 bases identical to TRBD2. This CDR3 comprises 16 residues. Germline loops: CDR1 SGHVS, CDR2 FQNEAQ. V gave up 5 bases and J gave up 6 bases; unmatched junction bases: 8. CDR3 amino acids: CASSPRTSGGSDTQYF. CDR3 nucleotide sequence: TGTGCCAGCAGCCCCCGGACTAGCGGGGGTTCGGATACGCAGTATTTT.

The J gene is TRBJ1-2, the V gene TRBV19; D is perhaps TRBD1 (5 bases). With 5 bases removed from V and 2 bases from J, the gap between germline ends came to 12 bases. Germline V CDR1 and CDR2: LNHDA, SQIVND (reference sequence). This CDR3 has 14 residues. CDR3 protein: CASSAREINYGYTF. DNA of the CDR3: TGTGCCAGTAGTGCCAGGGAGATCAACTATGGCTACACCTTC.

The CDR3: CASSCRGGGSYNEQFF. The CDR3 DNA reads TGTGCCAGCAGTTGCCGCGGGGGGGGCTCTTACAATGAGCAGTTCTTC. The V gene is TRBV6-2 or TRBV6-3, the J gene TRBJ2-1; 9 nucleotides match TRBD2. CDR1 and CDR2 from the germline V gene are MNHEY and SVGEGT. This CDR3 contains 16 residues. V shed 4 bases, J shed 4 bases, and the junction held 8 bases outside the gene matches.

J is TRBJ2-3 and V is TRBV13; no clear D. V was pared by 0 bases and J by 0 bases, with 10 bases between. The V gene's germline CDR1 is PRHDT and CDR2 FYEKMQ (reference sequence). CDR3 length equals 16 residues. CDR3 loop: CASSLGRLSSTDTQYF. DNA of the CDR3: TGTGCCAGCAGCTTAGGCCGACTGTCTAGCACAGATACGCAGTATTTT.

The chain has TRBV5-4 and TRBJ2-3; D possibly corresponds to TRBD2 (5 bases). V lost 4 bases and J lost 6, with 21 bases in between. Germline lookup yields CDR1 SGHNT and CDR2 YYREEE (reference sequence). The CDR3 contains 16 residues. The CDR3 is CASSGPQAGGVDTQYF. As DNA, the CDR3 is TGTGCCAGCAGCGGCCCCCAGGCGGGCGGAGTCGATACGCAGTATTTT.

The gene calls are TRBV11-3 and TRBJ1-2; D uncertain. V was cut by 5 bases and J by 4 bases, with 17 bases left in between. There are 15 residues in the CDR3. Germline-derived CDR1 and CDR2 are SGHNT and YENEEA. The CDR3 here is CASSPRGAGSYGYTF. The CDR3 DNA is TGTGCCAGCAGCCCTCGTGGTGCAGGCTCCTATGGCTACACCTTC.

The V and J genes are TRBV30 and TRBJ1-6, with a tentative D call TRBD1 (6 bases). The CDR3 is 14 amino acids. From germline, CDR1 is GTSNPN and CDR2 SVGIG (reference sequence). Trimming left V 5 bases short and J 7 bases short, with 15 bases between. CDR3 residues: CAWAEGTKNSPLHF. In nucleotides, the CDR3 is TGTGCCTGGGCAGAGGGGACAAAAAATTCACCCCTCCACTTT.

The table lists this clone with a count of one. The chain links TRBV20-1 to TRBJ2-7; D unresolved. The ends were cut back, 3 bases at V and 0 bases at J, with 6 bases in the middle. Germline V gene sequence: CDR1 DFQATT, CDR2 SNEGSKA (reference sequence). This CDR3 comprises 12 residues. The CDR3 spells CSASPTSYEQYF. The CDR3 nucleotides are TGCAGTGCTAGTCCTACCTCCTACGAGCAGTACTTC.

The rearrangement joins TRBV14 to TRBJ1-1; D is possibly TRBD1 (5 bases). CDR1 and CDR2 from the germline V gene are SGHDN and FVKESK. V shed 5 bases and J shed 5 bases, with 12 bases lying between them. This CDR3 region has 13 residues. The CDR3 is CASSGGYGTEAFF. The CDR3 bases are TGTGCCAGCAGCGGGGGTTACGGTACTGAAGCTTTCTTT. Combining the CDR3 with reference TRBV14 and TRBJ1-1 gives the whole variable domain EAGVTQFPSHSVIEKGQTVTLRCDPISGHDNLYWYRRVMGKEIKFLLHFVKESKQDESGMPNNRFLAERTGGTYSTLKVQPAELEDSGVYFCASSGGYGTEAFFGQGTRLTVV.

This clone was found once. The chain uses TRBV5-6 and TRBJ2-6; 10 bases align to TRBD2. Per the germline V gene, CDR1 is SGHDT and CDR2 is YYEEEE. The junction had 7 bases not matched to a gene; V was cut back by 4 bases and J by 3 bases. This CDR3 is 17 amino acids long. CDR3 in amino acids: CASSPSGGAFGANVLTF. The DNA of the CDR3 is TGTGCCAGCAGCCCAAGCGGGGGGGCTTTTGGGGCCAACGTCCTGACTTTC.

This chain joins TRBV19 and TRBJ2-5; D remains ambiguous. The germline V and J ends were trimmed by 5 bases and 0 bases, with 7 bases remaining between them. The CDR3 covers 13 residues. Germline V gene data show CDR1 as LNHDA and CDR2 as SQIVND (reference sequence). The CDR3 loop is CASSLIHQETQYF. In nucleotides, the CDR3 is TGTGCCAGTAGTCTCATCCACCAAGAGACCCAGTACTTC. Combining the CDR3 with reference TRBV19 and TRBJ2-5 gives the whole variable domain DGGITQSPKYLFRKEGQNVTLSCEQNLNHDAMYWYRQDPGQGLRLIYYSQIVNDFQKGDIAEGYSVSREKKESFPLTVTSAQKNPTAFYLCASSLIHQETQYFGPGTRLLVL.

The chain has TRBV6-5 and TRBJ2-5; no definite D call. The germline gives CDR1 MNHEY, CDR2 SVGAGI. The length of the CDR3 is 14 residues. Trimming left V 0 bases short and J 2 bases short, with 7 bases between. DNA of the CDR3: TGTGCCAGCAGTTACTCGGTCGTACAAGAGACCCAGTACTTC. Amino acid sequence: CASSYSVVQETQYF.

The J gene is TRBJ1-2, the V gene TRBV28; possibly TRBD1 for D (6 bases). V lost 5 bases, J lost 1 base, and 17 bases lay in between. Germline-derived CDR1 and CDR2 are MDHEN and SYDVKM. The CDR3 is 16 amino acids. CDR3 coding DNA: TGTGCCAGCAGTCCGTGGGGGCAGGGGATTAACTATGGCTACACCTTC. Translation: CASSPWGQGINYGYTF.

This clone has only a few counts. As DNA, the CDR3 is TGCGCCAGCAGCTTGGTGCCGGGTAGCACAGATACGCAGTATTTT. This sequence encodes CASSLVPGSTDTQYF. The chain is built from TRBV5-1 and TRBJ2-3; D is uncertain. The CDR3 runs to 15 residues. Per the germline V gene, CDR1 is SGHRS and CDR2 is YFSETQ. V was pared by 0 bases and J by 0 bases, with 8 bases between.

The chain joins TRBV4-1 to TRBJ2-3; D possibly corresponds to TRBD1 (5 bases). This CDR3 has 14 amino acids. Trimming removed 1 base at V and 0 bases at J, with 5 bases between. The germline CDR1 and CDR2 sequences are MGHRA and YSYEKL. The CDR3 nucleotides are TGCGCCAGCAGCCAAGGACAGAGCACAGATACGCAGTATTTT. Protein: CASSQGQSTDTQYF.